The 27 T cell receptor beta chains presented below share a single source sample, sequenced in a study of blood T cell repertoires in COVID-19. The table came from immunoSEQ multiplex PCR; TCRdb's copy has only in-frame clones and leaves some out. The data show roughly 170,000 clones, with 84% seen just once and around 7.7% held by the top ten. The sample was peripheral blood. These receptors were obtained from a man aged 35 to 55 who had recovered from COVID-19.

The V gene is TRBV4-3, the J gene TRBJ2-1, with 11 positions matching TRBD2. This CDR3 is built from 15 residues. The V gene end was trimmed by 1 base and the J gene end by 7 bases; junction bases not matched to a gene: 3. From germline, CDR1 is LGHNA and CDR2 YSLEER. In DNA form, the CDR3 reads TGCGCCAGCAGCCAAGTTAGCGGGGGGGCAAATGAGCAGTTCTTC. Protein: CASSQVSGGANEQFF.

Concerning this clone: Other nucleotide sequences from this sample produce the same CDR3. CDR3 amino acids: CSARTGSSYEQYF. As DNA, the CDR3 is TGCAGCGCCCGGACAGGGAGCTCCTACGAGCAGTACTTC. The V call is TRBV29-1, the J call TRBJ2-7; 8 bases align to TRBD1. Germline V CDR1 and CDR2: SQVTM, ANQGSEA. The V gene end was trimmed by 7 bases and the J gene end by 0 bases; junction bases not matched to a gene: 5. The CDR3 length is 13 residues.

J is TRBJ2-5 and V is TRBV9; D may be TRBD1 (7 bases). The CDR3 is 16 residues long. CDR1 and CDR2 from the germline V gene are SGDLS and YYNGEE. V shed 0 bases and J shed 5 bases, with 17 bases lying between them. This chain's CDR3 is CASSVEGGQVAETQYF. The CDR3 DNA is TGTGCCAGCAGCGTAGAGGGAGGACAGGTCGCGGAGACCCAGTACTTC.

This clone was seen once. The rearrangement joins TRBV9 to TRBJ1-2; no firm D call. Germline CDR1 is SGDLS and CDR2 is YYNGEE. This CDR3 contains 15 residues. Trimming took off 0 bases at V and 7 bases at J, with 16 bases between the two ends. CDR3 DNA sequence: TGTGCCAGCAGCGTAGGAGACACAAGATCTGGTGGCTACACCTTC. As protein: CASSVGDTRSGGYTF.

V usage is TRBV6-5 and J usage is TRBJ2-7; D perhaps matches TRBD2 (6 bases). Germline CDR1 is MNHEY and CDR2 is SVGAGI. Trimming stripped 4 bases from V and 3 bases from J, with 7 bases between. The CDR3 runs 12 residues. The CDR3 DNA reads as TGTGCCAGCAGTTTGGAGGGCTACGAGCAGTACTTC. The encoded protein is CASSLEGYEQYF.

The chain uses TRBV28 and TRBJ1-5; D may be TRBD1 (6 bases). V dropped 4 bases and J dropped 10 bases, with 17 bases sitting between them. The CDR3 is 14 residues long. Germline CDR1 and CDR2: MDHEN and SYDVKM. CDR3 coding DNA: TGTGCCAGCAGTTGGGGACACGCAGACCAACCCCAGCATTTT. Its translation: CASSWGHADQPQHF.

This clone was counted a single time. The chain couples TRBV29-1 to TRBJ2-1; TRBD2 might be the D (5 bases). Germline CDR1 reads SQVTM; CDR2 reads ANQGSEA. This CDR3 is 14 amino acids long. The germline V and J ends were trimmed by 4 bases and 2 bases, with 12 bases remaining between them. The CDR3 spells CSVAPERTYNEQFF. DNA for the CDR3: TGCAGCGTTGCCCCAGAGCGGACCTACAATGAGCAGTTCTTC.

This chain connects TRBV19 to TRBJ1-1; D gene uncertain. Trimming left V 4 bases short and J 2 bases short, with 14 bases between. Germline CDR1 LNHDA, CDR2 SQIVND (reference sequence). This CDR3 has 15 residues. CDR3 amino acids: CASSNVGATNTEAFF. The CDR3 region has the DNA TGTGCCAGTAGTAACGTAGGAGCGACCAACACTGAAGCTTTCTTT.

The V call is TRBV11-3, the J call TRBJ2-7; 8 positions agree with TRBD2. The CDR3 length is 15 residues. Germline V gene sequence: CDR1 SGHNT, CDR2 YENEEA. V dropped 3 bases and J dropped 3; count of bases not matched to a gene: 7. In DNA, the CDR3 is TGTGCCAGCAGCTTTAACAGCGGGAGAGACTACGAGCAGTACTTC. As protein: CASSFNSGRDYEQYF.

This rearrangement joins TRBV4-2 to TRBJ2-7; D not certain. Germline CDR1 is LGHNA and CDR2 is YNFKEQ. V lost 0 bases and J 3 bases, leaving 12 bases between the germline ends. The CDR3 covers 15 residues. CDR3 DNA sequence: TGTGCCAGCAGCCAAGATCAACTATTGAGCTACGAGCAGTACTTC. Residues: CASSQDQLLSYEQYF.

The chain joins TRBV28 to TRBJ2-7; 7 bases fit TRBD1. The CDR3 consists of 18 residues. The junction had 14 bases not matched to a gene; V was cut back by 1 base and J by 2 bases. Germline lookup yields CDR1 MDHEN and CDR2 SYDVKM. The CDR3 protein is CASSLFPPGRDSTYEQYF. CDR3 coding DNA: TGTGCCAGCAGTTTATTTCCCCCTGGACGGGACAGTACCTACGAGCAGTACTTC.

The gene calls are TRBV12-1 and TRBJ2-7; TRBD1 was called by the table and not checked on the DNA. TRBV12-1 is a listed pseudogene. There are 14 residues in the CDR3. The CDR3 sequence is CASSFGTGFDEQYF. The CDR3 region has the DNA TGTGCCAGCAGCTTTGGGACAGGGTTCGACGAGCAGTACTTC.

The chain is built from TRBV13 and TRBJ1-1; 11 bases line up with TRBD1. The germline gives CDR1 PRHDT, CDR2 FYEKMQ (reference sequence). The CDR3 is 16 amino acids. Trimming cost V 0 bases and J 4 bases; bases outside gene matches: 4. The CDR3 sequence: CASSLGGQGAGTEAFF. CDR3 DNA: TGTGCCAGCAGCTTAGGAGGACAGGGGGCTGGCACTGAAGCTTTCTTT.

V and J are TRBV6-6 and TRBJ1-2; TRBD1 is a possible D gene (5 bases). The CDR3 consists of 11 residues. Trimming shortened V by 7 bases and J by 8 bases, and 11 bases separated the two germline ends. The germline V gene has CDR1 MNHNY and CDR2 SVGAGI (reference sequence). CDR3 sequence: CASKGFIGYTF. Here the CDR3 DNA reads TGTGCCAGCAAGGGGTTCATCGGCTACACCTTC.

The chain links TRBV6-5 to TRBJ2-7, with a possible D match to TRBD2 (6 bases). This CDR3 spans 12 amino acids. Germline V gives CDR1 MNHEY, CDR2 SVGAGI. V was pared by 4 bases and J by 4 bases, with 8 bases between. The DNA for the CDR3 is TGTGCCAGCAGTTCGACTAGTTACGAGCAGTACTTC. Its protein product is CASSSTSYEQYF.

V is TRBV24-1 and J is TRBJ2-3; possibly TRBD1 for D (6 bases). The germline V gene has CDR1 KGHDR and CDR2 SFDVKD. Trimming shortened V by 1 base and J by 2 bases, and 12 bases separated the two germline ends. CDR3 length: 16 amino acids. CDR3 sequence (DNA): TGTGCCACCAGTGATTTTCCAGGGGCCCCCACAGATACGCAGTATTTT. This sequence encodes CATSDFPGAPTDTQYF.

The V and J genes are TRBV30 and TRBJ2-5; TRBD2 might be the D (6 bases). CDR3 length equals 13 residues. The V and J ends lost 4 bases and 4 bases respectively, with 13 bases between them. Germline V CDR1 and CDR2: GTSNPN, SVGIG (reference sequence). The CDR3 nucleotides read TGTGCCTGGAACGTGGGCGGGGTAGAGACCCAGTACTTC. Translated: CAWNVGGVETQYF.

J is TRBJ1-5 and V is TRBV2; 7 bases agree with TRBD1. The CDR3 extends over 15 amino acids. V dropped 6 bases and J dropped 7; count of bases not matched to a gene: 12. Germline lookup yields CDR1 SNHLY and CDR2 FYNNEI. CDR3 sequence reads: CASRSDIGGGQPQHF. The CDR3 DNA reads TGTGCCAGCAGGTCAGACATAGGGGGCGGGCAGCCCCAGCATTTT.

The chain carries TRBV6-5 and TRBJ1-4; 7 nucleotides agree with TRBD1. After removal of 2 bases from V and 15 bases from J, the junction contained 9 bases not matched to a gene. Germline CDR1 and CDR2: MNHEY and SVGAGI. The CDR3 runs 13 residues. The CDR3 sequence is CASSYTRDSDVFF. The CDR3 DNA reads TGTGCCAGCAGTTACACAAGGGACAGCGACGTGTTTTTT.

V is TRBV7-8 and J is TRBJ2-3, with unresolved D. The V gene lost 5 bases and the J gene lost 4 bases, with 10 bases spanning the gap. The CDR3 is made up of 13 amino acids. Germline V gives CDR1 SGHVS, CDR2 FQNEAQ. DNA for the CDR3: TGTGCCAGCAGCACTGAACCCGCAGATACGCAGTATTTT. Encoded protein: CASSTEPADTQYF.

This chain uses TRBV19 with TRBJ2-3, with 9 nucleotides matching TRBD1. Trimming took 3 bases from V and 5 from J; bases not matched to a gene: 9. Germline V lookup: CDR1 LNHDA, CDR2 SQIVND (reference sequence). The CDR3 covers 16 residues. The CDR3 bases are TGTGCCAGTAGTATCTCTCTGGGACAGGGTGTAGATACGCAGTATTTT. It codes for CASSISLGQGVDTQYF.

This chain connects TRBV7-9 to TRBJ1-1; perhaps TRBD1 as D (5 bases). From germline, CDR1 is SEHNR and CDR2 FQNEAQ (reference sequence). The CDR3 spans 11 residues. Trimming cost V 4 bases and J 7 bases, with 7 bases left between them. This chain's CDR3 is CASSYDSEAFF. In nucleotides, the CDR3 is TGTGCCAGCAGCTACGACAGTGAAGCTTTCTTT.

CDR3 residues: CASRQTINTEAFF. The CDR3 region has the DNA TGTGCCAGCAGACAGACTATTAACACTGAAGCTTTCTTT. The V gene is TRBV25-1, the J gene TRBJ1-1; no clear D gene. This CDR3 spans 13 amino acids. V was shortened by 6 bases and J by 2 bases, with 10 bases between the two germline ends. Per germline, CDR1 MGHDK and CDR2 SYGVNS.

The V and J genes are TRBV6-2 or TRBV6-3 and TRBJ2-1; D may be TRBD1 (6 bases). The V end was cut by 4 bases, the J end by 3 bases, with 10 bases between. The CDR3 is 14 residues long. Germline values: CDR1 MNHEY, CDR2 SVGEGT. The CDR3 is CASSSGHGYNEQFF. The CDR3, as DNA: TGTGCCAGCAGTTCGGGACACGGCTACAATGAGCAGTTCTTC.

CDR3 loop: CSASRTGKETQYF. CDR3 sequence (DNA): TGCAGTGCTAGTCGGACAGGCAAAGAGACCCAGTACTTC. The V and J genes are TRBV20-1 and TRBJ2-5; 7 bases agree with TRBD1. The CDR3 runs to 13 residues. Trimming removed 3 bases from V and 3 bases from J; junction bases left unmatched: 4. Germline CDR1 reads DFQATT; CDR2 reads SNEGSKA (reference sequence).

The chain links TRBV19 to TRBJ2-7, with TRBD1 identical over 8 bases. V gave up 4 bases and J gave up 7 bases; unmatched junction bases: 9. CDR3 length: 14 residues. Germline V lookup: CDR1 LNHDA, CDR2 SQIVND (reference sequence). CDR3 in amino acids: CASSRSQGALEQYF. DNA for the CDR3: TGTGCCAGTAGTAGGAGTCAGGGGGCGCTTGAGCAGTACTTC.

This chain connects TRBV13 to TRBJ1-2; D unclear. The V gene lost 5 bases and the J gene lost 4 bases, with 8 bases spanning the gap. Germline assignment: CDR1 PRHDT and CDR2 FYEKMQ (reference sequence). This CDR3 has 12 amino acids. The DNA of the CDR3 is TGTGCCAGCAGCGTTCAACTCTATGGCTACACCTTC. This gives the protein CASSVQLYGYTF.